This record looks at one T cell receptor beta chain sequence and its context. At one end, the junction sequence differs from germline, possibly due to a read error. The data stem from a study of cytomegalovirus exposure and HLA in healthy donors. This CDR3 contains 16 residues. In germline, CDR1 is SEHNR, CDR2 FQNEAQ (reference sequence). The PCR was carried out with 60 Vbeta primers and 13 Jbeta primers. Sequencing used immunoSEQ multiplex PCR; TCRdb keeps in-frame clones, though not all of them. The data contain about 82,000 clones, about nine tenths of them singletons. This receptor was taken from a man aged 18 to 29 in good health and CMV-seronegative. The chain joins TRBV7-9 to TRBJ1-2; 8 nucleotides line up with TRBD1. What was sequenced was PBMCs. The CDR3 loop is CSSRIGQGPLLDGYTF. CDR3 in DNA: TGTTCCAGCAGGATCGGACAGGGTCCCCTCCTGGATGGCTACACCTTC.